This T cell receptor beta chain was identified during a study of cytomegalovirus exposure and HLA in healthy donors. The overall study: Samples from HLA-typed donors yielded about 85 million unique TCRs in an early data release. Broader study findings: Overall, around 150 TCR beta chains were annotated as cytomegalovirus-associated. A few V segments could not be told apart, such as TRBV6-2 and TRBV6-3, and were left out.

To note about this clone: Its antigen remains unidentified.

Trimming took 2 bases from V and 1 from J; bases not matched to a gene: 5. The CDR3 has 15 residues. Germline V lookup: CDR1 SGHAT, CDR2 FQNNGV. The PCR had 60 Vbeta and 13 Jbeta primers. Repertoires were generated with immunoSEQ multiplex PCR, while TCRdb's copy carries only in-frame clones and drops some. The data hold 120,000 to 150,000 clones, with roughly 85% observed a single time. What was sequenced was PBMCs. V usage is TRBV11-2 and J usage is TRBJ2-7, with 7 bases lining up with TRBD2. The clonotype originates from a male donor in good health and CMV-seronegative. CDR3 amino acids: CASSLRGRGSYEQYF. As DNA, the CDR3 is TGTGCCAGCAGCTTACGCGGGAGAGGATCCTACGAGCAGTACTTC.